A selection of T cell receptor beta chains follows, all from one sample in a study of OX40 agonist ivuxolimab in advanced cancers. TCRdb keeps only in-frame clones here, not all; method: immunoSEQ multiplex PCR. The sample yields some 110,000 clones, about nine tenths seen once. Source: CD4+ or CD8+ T cells sorted from blood, taken in a trial of the OX40 agonist ivuxolimab. Every receptor here comes from an adult with an advanced solid tumor such as melanoma, head and neck, liver or kidney cancer. CDR3s include the opening cysteine and the closing phenylalanine or tryptophan. The order of the fields is J gene, clone size, D gene, V gene, CDR3 DNA, CDR3 protein. The D gene is left open where the match is weak. Clone size appears in some rows only: once, few, many, or a class for an expanded clone.

J gene: TRBJ2-5
clone size: -
D gene: -
V gene: TRBV27
CDR3 DNA: TGTGCCAGCGGGGACCAGGGGTACCAAGAGACCCAGTACTTC
CDR3 protein: CASGDQGYQETQYF

J gene: TRBJ2-3
clone size: once
D gene: -
V gene: TRBV9
CDR3 DNA: TGTGCCAGCAGCCCCCGCCCCTTAGATACGCAGTATTTT
CDR3 protein: CASSPRPLDTQYF

J gene: TRBJ2-3
clone size: -
D gene: -
V gene: TRBV6-5
CDR3 DNA: TGTGCCAGCAGTCACAGGGGAGGAAGAACAGATACGCAGTATTTT
CDR3 protein: CASSHRGGRTDTQYF

J gene: TRBJ1-1
clone size: -
D gene: -
V gene: TRBV19
CDR3 DNA: TGTGCCAGTAGTAGGCCGCGTTCCGAAGCTTTCTTT
CDR3 protein: CASSRPRSEAFF

J gene: TRBJ2-3
clone size: -
D gene: TRBD1
V gene: TRBV7-9
CDR3 DNA: TGTGCCAGCAGTCCCGGGACAGCTAGCACAGATACGCAGTATTTT
CDR3 protein: CASSPGTASTDTQYF

J gene: TRBJ2-7
clone size: -
D gene: -
V gene: TRBV6-1
CDR3 DNA: TGTGCCAGTTTGGTCAGGGGCTACTACGAGCAGTACTTC
CDR3 protein: CASLVRGYYEQYF

J gene: TRBJ1-6
clone size: -
D gene: TRBD1
V gene: TRBV5-4
CDR3 DNA: TGTGCCAGCAGCCCCGGACAGGTGAATTCACCCCTCCACTTT
CDR3 protein: CASSPGQVNSPLHF

J gene: TRBJ1-5
clone size: -
D gene: TRBD1
V gene: TRBV13
CDR3 DNA: TGTGCCAGCAGGGGACAGGTCGATCAGCCCCAGCATTTT
CDR3 protein: CASRGQVDQPQHF

J gene: TRBJ2-7
clone size: -
D gene: TRBD2
V gene: TRBV7-2
CDR3 DNA: TGTGCCAGCAGCTTAGGGCGGGGGAGCCACGAGCAGTACTTC
CDR3 protein: CASSLGRGSHEQYF

J gene: TRBJ1-2
clone size: -
D gene: -
V gene: TRBV4-3
CDR3 DNA: TGCGCCAGCAGCCAAGATTGGGGGATTTCTAACTATGGCTACACCTTC
CDR3 protein: CASSQDWGISNYGYTF

J gene: TRBJ1-1
clone size: -
D gene: -
V gene: TRBV28
CDR3 DNA: TGTGCCAGCAGTCCCGAGGGGAAGGACACTGAAGCTTTCTTT
CDR3 protein: CASSPEGKDTEAFF

J gene: TRBJ2-5
clone size: -
D gene: -
V gene: TRBV7-2
CDR3 DNA: TGTGCCAGCAGCCCCGGAGGGGGCGGGGAGACCCAGTACTTC
CDR3 protein: CASSPGGGGETQYF

J gene: TRBJ2-7
clone size: -
D gene: TRBD2
V gene: TRBV10-2
CDR3 DNA: TGCGCCAGCAGGGCGATACTAGCGGGGGGCGGCGAGCAGTACTTC
CDR3 protein: CASRAILAGGGEQYF

J gene: TRBJ1-4
clone size: -
D gene: -
V gene: TRBV2
CDR3 DNA: TGTGCCAGCGTGGGGGCTAATGAAAAACTGTTTTTT
CDR3 protein: CASVGANEKLFF

J gene: TRBJ2-7
clone size: -
D gene: -
V gene: TRBV7-9
CDR3 DNA: TGTGCCAGCAGCTTAGTTAGCGGAACCTACGAGCAGTACTTC
CDR3 protein: CASSLVSGTYEQYF

J gene: TRBJ1-4
clone size: -
D gene: TRBD1
V gene: TRBV6-5
CDR3 DNA: TGTGCCAGCAGGGGACAGTCTCAACATGAAAAACTGTTTTTT
CDR3 protein: CASRGQSQHEKLFF

J gene: TRBJ1-6
clone size: -
D gene: -
V gene: TRBV11-2
CDR3 DNA: TGTGCCAGCAGCTTAGGCGCACCCCTCCACTTT
CDR3 protein: CASSLGAPLHF

J gene: TRBJ2-3
clone size: -
D gene: TRBD2
V gene: TRBV5-1
CDR3 DNA: TGCGCCAGCAGCCCAACTAGCGGGAAACCTCCAAGCACAGATACGCAGTATTTT
CDR3 protein: CASSPTSGKPPSTDTQYF

J gene: TRBJ1-1
clone size: -
D gene: -
V gene: TRBV30
CDR3 DNA: TGTGCCTGGAGTATTGGGTACGGGACTGAAGCTTTCTTT
CDR3 protein: CAWSIGYGTEAFF

J gene: TRBJ2-7
clone size: -
D gene: TRBD1
V gene: TRBV30
CDR3 DNA: TGTGCCTGGAGTCATCAAACCACCTTCCCCGGACAGGGATCCTACGAGCAGTACTTC
CDR3 protein: CAWSHQTTFPGQGSYEQYF

J gene: TRBJ2-5
clone size: -
D gene: TRBD1
V gene: TRBV6-4
CDR3 DNA: TGTGCCAGCAGTGGTCCGGGACAGGGACACCAAGAGACCCAGTACTTC
CDR3 protein: CASSGPGQGHQETQYF

J gene: TRBJ1-4
clone size: -
D gene: -
V gene: TRBV4-3
CDR3 DNA: TGCGCCAGCAGCCATACCGGGGGGGGCTCAACTTCAACTAATGAAAAACTGTTTTTT
CDR3 protein: CASSHTGGGSTSTNEKLFF

J gene: TRBJ1-2
clone size: -
D gene: TRBD1
V gene: TRBV10-3
CDR3 DNA: TGTGCCATCAGTGAGTCTTCGGGGACAGGGGGCCCAGGCTATGGCTACACCTTC
CDR3 protein: CAISESSGTGGPGYGYTF

J gene: TRBJ2-7
clone size: -
D gene: TRBD2
V gene: TRBV4-1
CDR3 DNA: TGCGCCAGCAGCCAGACTAGCCCGGGGGACTACGAGCAGTACTTC
CDR3 protein: CASSQTSPGDYEQYF

J gene: TRBJ1-5
clone size: -
D gene: -
V gene: TRBV28
CDR3 DNA: TGTGCCAGCAGATGGGTCAATCAGCCCCAGCATTTT
CDR3 protein: CASRWVNQPQHF

J gene: TRBJ2-3
clone size: -
D gene: -
V gene: TRBV9
CDR3 DNA: TGTGCCAGCAGCGTAGATCGGCAGGGGGGGCGAGATACGCAGTATTTT
CDR3 protein: CASSVDRQGGRDTQYF

J gene: TRBJ1-2
clone size: -
D gene: TRBD1
V gene: TRBV28
CDR3 DNA: TGTGCCAGCAGTTTACCGGGGACAGGCGGGGGCTACACCTTC
CDR3 protein: CASSLPGTGGGYTF

J gene: TRBJ1-6
clone size: -
D gene: TRBD1
V gene: TRBV9
CDR3 DNA: TGTGCCAGCAGCGTACTGACAGGGGCCGGTTCACCCCTCCACTTT
CDR3 protein: CASSVLTGAGSPLHF

J gene: TRBJ2-7
clone size: -
D gene: -
V gene: TRBV13
CDR3 DNA: TGTGCCAGCAGCTTAGCCCCCCGACGGCCGGAGCAGTACTTC
CDR3 protein: CASSLAPRRPEQYF

J gene: TRBJ1-1
clone size: few
D gene: -
V gene: TRBV30
CDR3 DNA: TGTGCCTGGAGTGTAAGGGGGAACACTGAAGCTTTCTTT
CDR3 protein: CAWSVRGNTEAFF

J gene: TRBJ1-1
clone size: -
D gene: TRBD1
V gene: TRBV30
CDR3 DNA: TGTGCCTGGAGTTACAGGGGACAATTGGCTTTCTTT
CDR3 protein: CAWSYRGQLAFF

J gene: TRBJ2-7
clone size: -
D gene: TRBD1
V gene: TRBV18
CDR3 DNA: TGTGCCAGCTCACCGCCGGGACAGGGGGCCCTCGAGCAGTACTTC
CDR3 protein: CASSPPGQGALEQYF

J gene: TRBJ1-2
clone size: -
D gene: TRBD1
V gene: TRBV28
CDR3 DNA: TGTGCCAGCAGGCTACAGGGGGCGTCCAACTATGGCTACACCTTC
CDR3 protein: CASRLQGASNYGYTF

J gene: TRBJ2-1
clone size: -
D gene: -
V gene: TRBV5-4
CDR3 DNA: TGTGCCAGCAGCACCTTATCCACTAGCTCCTACAATGAGCAGTTCTTC
CDR3 protein: CASSTLSTSSYNEQFF

J gene: TRBJ2-7
clone size: -
D gene: TRBD2
V gene: TRBV7-2
CDR3 DNA: TGTGCCAGCAGCCTAAGACTAGCGGGGGGGCGGGAGCAGTACTTC
CDR3 protein: CASSLRLAGGREQYF

J gene: TRBJ1-6
clone size: -
D gene: -
V gene: TRBV5-6
CDR3 DNA: TGTGCCAGCAGCGGACTAGAGGGTACAGGAGTCCCCCTCCACTTT
CDR3 protein: CASSGLEGTGVPLHF

J gene: TRBJ1-1
clone size: -
D gene: -
V gene: TRBV19
CDR3 DNA: TGTGCCAGTAGTATTAGAGCGAACACTGAAGCTTTCTTT
CDR3 protein: CASSIRANTEAFF

J gene: TRBJ2-3
clone size: once
D gene: -
V gene: TRBV7-2
CDR3 DNA: TGTGCCAGCAGCGTCCCATCTCTTAAGCAAACTAGCACAGATACGCAGTATTTT
CDR3 protein: CASSVPSLKQTSTDTQYF

J gene: TRBJ2-7
clone size: -
D gene: -
V gene: TRBV20-1
CDR3 DNA: TGCAGTGCTATCGACTCTTACGAGCAGTACTTC
CDR3 protein: CSAIDSYEQYF

J gene: TRBJ2-2
clone size: -
D gene: TRBD1
V gene: TRBV19
CDR3 DNA: TGTGCCAGTATAGGGGCGACAGGGAGGAACACCGGGGAGCTGTTTTTT
CDR3 protein: CASIGATGRNTGELFF

J gene: TRBJ1-5
clone size: -
D gene: -
V gene: TRBV5-4
CDR3 DNA: TGTGCCAGCAGCTTGATGGGTTTCAATCAGCCCCAGCATTTT
CDR3 protein: CASSLMGFNQPQHF

J gene: TRBJ1-2
clone size: -
D gene: TRBD1
V gene: TRBV9
CDR3 DNA: TGTGCCAGCAGCGTAGGACAGGGAGATGGCTACACCTTC
CDR3 protein: CASSVGQGDGYTF